This is a list of T cell receptor beta chains from one sample in a study of T cell responses to AZD1222 COVID-19 vaccine. Profiling relied on immunoSEQ multiplex PCR, and the TCRdb table lists in-frame clones only, not all of them. The table has 250,000 to 300,000 clones, around 92% seen once. The material sequenced was peripheral blood, taken 28 days after the second AZD1222 dose. Receptor source: an adult who received the AZD1222 COVID-19 vaccine. The CDR3 runs from the conserved cysteine through the conserved F or W. Each record gives: D gene, clone size, J gene, V gene, CDR3 protein, CDR3 DNA. A D gene is named only where the DNA matches it firmly. Clone size is given for some rows only: seen once, a few or many times, or a class if the clone is expanded.

d_gene: .; abundance: .; j_gene: TRBJ1-2; v_gene: TRBV29-1; CDR3aa: CSVEAGTPVRSYGYTF; CDR3nt: TGCAGCGTTGAAGCGGGGACACCTGTACGGAGCTATGGCTACACCTTC
d_gene: .; abundance: .; j_gene: TRBJ1-5; v_gene: TRBV24-1; CDR3aa: CATSDFRSQHF; CDR3nt: TGTGCCACCAGTGATTTCAGGTCCCAGCATTTT
d_gene: .; abundance: .; j_gene: TRBJ2-2; v_gene: TRBV6-5; CDR3aa: CASITNTGELFF; CDR3nt: TGTGCCAGCATAACGAACACCGGGGAGCTGTTTTTT
d_gene: .; abundance: .; j_gene: TRBJ2-5; v_gene: TRBV28; CDR3aa: CASSRFQAETQYF; CDR3nt: TGTGCCAGCAGCAGGTTCCAGGCAGAGACCCAGTACTTC
d_gene: TRBD1; abundance: .; j_gene: TRBJ1-6; v_gene: TRBV10-3; CDR3aa: CAIRGQGTPLHF; CDR3nt: TGTGCCATCAGAGGACAGGGAACACCCCTCCACTTT
d_gene: TRBD1; abundance: once; j_gene: TRBJ1-5; v_gene: TRBV10-2; CDR3aa: CASTPTGRNNQPQHF; CDR3nt: TGCGCCAGCACTCCGACAGGGAGGAACAATCAGCCCCAGCATTTT
d_gene: .; abundance: .; j_gene: TRBJ1-1; v_gene: TRBV9; CDR3aa: CASSVGVNKNTEAFF; CDR3nt: TGTGCCAGCAGCGTAGGGGTCAATAAGAACACTGAAGCTTTCTTT
d_gene: .; abundance: .; j_gene: TRBJ2-2; v_gene: TRBV3-1/TRBV3-2; CDR3aa: CASSQAGANTGELFF; CDR3nt: TGTGCCAGCAGCCAAGCGGGGGCCAACACCGGGGAGCTGTTTTTT
d_gene: .; abundance: .; j_gene: TRBJ1-2; v_gene: TRBV7-2; CDR3aa: CASLERGNYGYTF; CDR3nt: TGTGCCAGCCTCGAGAGAGGGAACTATGGCTACACCTTC
d_gene: .; abundance: .; j_gene: TRBJ1-1; v_gene: TRBV7-2; CDR3aa: CASSLGSPPLVLNTEAFF; CDR3nt: TGTGCCAGCAGCTTAGGAAGTCCACCCCTAGTATTGAACACTGAAGCTTTCTTT
d_gene: TRBD1; abundance: .; j_gene: TRBJ1-2; v_gene: TRBV24-1; CDR3aa: CATSDFDRGRGVNYGYTF; CDR3nt: TGTGCCACCAGTGATTTTGACAGGGGGCGCGGAGTAAACTATGGCTACACCTTC
d_gene: .; abundance: .; j_gene: TRBJ2-1; v_gene: TRBV6-1; CDR3aa: CASSEFGQNNEQFF; CDR3nt: TGTGCCAGCAGTGAATTTGGGCAGAACAATGAGCAGTTCTTC
d_gene: .; abundance: .; j_gene: TRBJ1-1; v_gene: TRBV19; CDR3aa: CASSGVTEAFF; CDR3nt: TGTGCCAGTAGTGGGGTTACTGAAGCTTTCTTT
d_gene: .; abundance: once; j_gene: TRBJ1-2; v_gene: TRBV28; CDR3aa: CASSFGQNYGYTF; CDR3nt: TGTGCCAGCAGTTTTGGTCAAAACTATGGCTACACCTTC
d_gene: TRBD2; abundance: .; j_gene: TRBJ2-1; v_gene: TRBV5-4; CDR3aa: CASKDSGTYNEQFF; CDR3nt: TGTGCCAGCAAAGATAGCGGGACCTACAATGAGCAGTTCTTC
d_gene: .; abundance: .; j_gene: TRBJ1-5; v_gene: TRBV28; CDR3aa: CASSFHHSRGLNQPQHF; CDR3nt: TGTGCCAGCAGTTTCCACCACTCCAGGGGATTAAATCAGCCCCAGCATTTT
d_gene: .; abundance: .; j_gene: TRBJ2-1; v_gene: TRBV7-9; CDR3aa: CASSIQDHYNEQFF; CDR3nt: TGTGCCAGCAGCATCCAGGACCATTACAATGAGCAGTTCTTC
d_gene: .; abundance: .; j_gene: TRBJ1-2; v_gene: TRBV5-1; CDR3aa: CASSFGTSSAPAF; CDR3nt: TGCGCCAGCAGCTTCGGGACCTCATCCGCTCCGGCCTTC
d_gene: .; abundance: .; j_gene: TRBJ1-1; v_gene: TRBV3-1/TRBV3-2; CDR3aa: CASSRSQGNTEAFF; CDR3nt: TGTGCCAGCAGCCGTTCCCAGGGGAACACTGAAGCTTTCTTT
d_gene: .; abundance: .; j_gene: TRBJ2-2; v_gene: TRBV4-1; CDR3aa: CASSQSGWGNTGELFF; CDR3nt: TGCGCCAGCAGCCAATCTGGGTGGGGCAACACCGGGGAGCTGTTTTTT
d_gene: .; abundance: .; j_gene: TRBJ2-7; v_gene: TRBV27; CDR3aa: CASSFRPSGASYEQYF; CDR3nt: TGTGCCAGCAGTTTCCGTCCATCTGGAGCCTCCTACGAGCAGTACTTC
d_gene: .; abundance: .; j_gene: TRBJ1-1; v_gene: TRBV28; CDR3aa: CASQGGQGTEAFF; CDR3nt: TGTGCCAGCCAAGGGGGGCAGGGAACTGAAGCTTTCTTT
d_gene: TRBD1; abundance: .; j_gene: TRBJ1-5; v_gene: TRBV19; CDR3aa: CASSIGQGVVRGNQPQHF; CDR3nt: TGTGCCAGTAGTATAGGCCAAGGGGTAGTCAGGGGGAATCAGCCCCAGCATTTT
d_gene: .; abundance: .; j_gene: TRBJ1-2; v_gene: TRBV29-1; CDR3aa: CSVEVPGFYGYTF; CDR3nt: TGCAGCGTTGAAGTCCCCGGATTCTATGGCTACACCTTC
d_gene: TRBD1; abundance: .; j_gene: TRBJ2-5; v_gene: TRBV24-1; CDR3aa: CATRGQGSGTQYF; CDR3nt: TGTGCCACCAGAGGACAGGGGTCGGGGACCCAGTACTTC
d_gene: .; abundance: .; j_gene: TRBJ2-3; v_gene: TRBV7-8; CDR3aa: CASSTRIGTDTQYF; CDR3nt: TGTGCCAGCAGCACTAGAATTGGCACAGATACGCAGTATTTT
d_gene: TRBD1; abundance: .; j_gene: TRBJ1-2; v_gene: TRBV5-1; CDR3aa: CASSAGQGDDGYTF; CDR3nt: TGCGCCAGCAGCGCCGGACAGGGTGATGATGGCTACACCTTC
d_gene: .; abundance: .; j_gene: TRBJ1-5; v_gene: TRBV28; CDR3aa: CASSANQPQHF; CDR3nt: TGTGCCAGCAGTGCAAATCAGCCCCAGCATTTT
d_gene: .; abundance: .; j_gene: TRBJ1-1; v_gene: TRBV2; CDR3aa: CASSKRNTEAFF; CDR3nt: TGTGCCAGCAGTAAAAGAAACACTGAAGCTTTCTTT
d_gene: .; abundance: .; j_gene: TRBJ2-6; v_gene: TRBV2; CDR3aa: CASSVWLSGANVLTF; CDR3nt: TGTGCCAGCAGTGTATGGCTCTCTGGGGCCAACGTCCTGACTTTC
d_gene: .; abundance: .; j_gene: TRBJ2-7; v_gene: TRBV2; CDR3aa: CASRNTGTYEQYF; CDR3nt: TGTGCCAGCAGGAATACAGGTACCTACGAGCAGTACTTC
d_gene: TRBD1; abundance: .; j_gene: TRBJ2-2; v_gene: TRBV5-1; CDR3aa: CASSLPRGQYTGELFF; CDR3nt: TGCGCCAGCAGCTTACCCAGGGGGCAATACACCGGGGAGCTGTTTTTT
d_gene: TRBD1; abundance: .; j_gene: TRBJ1-5; v_gene: TRBV28; CDR3aa: CASSSPGQGANQPQHF; CDR3nt: TGTGCCAGCAGTTCTCCGGGACAGGGGGCGAATCAGCCCCAGCATTTT
d_gene: .; abundance: .; j_gene: TRBJ1-1; v_gene: TRBV29-1; CDR3aa: CSVVAVSMNTEAFF; CDR3nt: TGCAGCGTGGTAGCAGTTTCGATGAACACTGAAGCTTTCTTT
d_gene: TRBD1; abundance: .; j_gene: TRBJ1-3; v_gene: TRBV6-5; CDR3aa: CASSYSQGARNTIYF; CDR3nt: TGTGCCAGCAGTTACTCACAGGGGGCGAGAAACACCATATATTTT
d_gene: TRBD2; abundance: .; j_gene: TRBJ2-7; v_gene: TRBV5-1; CDR3aa: CASSLMGGSYEQYF; CDR3nt: TGCGCCAGCAGCTTGATGGGGGGGAGCTACGAGCAGTACTTC
d_gene: .; abundance: .; j_gene: TRBJ1-1; v_gene: TRBV19; CDR3aa: CASSKVMNTEAFF; CDR3nt: TGTGCCAGTAGTAAGGTCATGAACACTGAAGCTTTCTTT
d_gene: .; abundance: .; j_gene: TRBJ1-1; v_gene: TRBV10-3; CDR3aa: CAIKGPRETEAFF; CDR3nt: TGTGCCATAAAAGGTCCTCGGGAGACTGAAGCTTTCTTT
d_gene: TRBD1; abundance: .; j_gene: TRBJ1-1; v_gene: TRBV29-1; CDR3aa: CSARGGTGTEAFF; CDR3nt: TGCAGCGCCCGGGGTGGGACAGGGACTGAAGCTTTCTTT
d_gene: TRBD2; abundance: .; j_gene: TRBJ2-2; v_gene: TRBV18; CDR3aa: CASSPIWGTSGAGELFF; CDR3nt: TGTGCCAGCTCACCAATCTGGGGGACTAGCGGCGCCGGGGAGCTGTTTTTT
d_gene: .; abundance: .; j_gene: TRBJ1-6; v_gene: TRBV28; CDR3aa: CASSFGTGSSYNSPLHF; CDR3nt: TGTGCCAGCAGTTTCGGAACAGGTAGCTCCTATAATTCACCCCTCCACTTT
d_gene: .; abundance: .; j_gene: TRBJ1-2; v_gene: TRBV28; CDR3aa: CASSLRALGGYTF; CDR3nt: TGTGCCAGCAGTTTACGAGCCCTGGGGGGCTACACCTTC
d_gene: .; abundance: .; j_gene: TRBJ1-5; v_gene: TRBV7-9; CDR3aa: CASSSAVYGAQHF; CDR3nt: TGTGCCAGCAGCTCAGCAGTGTATGGGGCCCAGCATTTT
d_gene: .; abundance: .; j_gene: TRBJ1-1; v_gene: TRBV2; CDR3aa: CASTEGNTEAFF; CDR3nt: TGTGCCAGCACCGAGGGAAACACTGAAGCTTTCTTT
d_gene: TRBD1; abundance: .; j_gene: TRBJ1-1; v_gene: TRBV7-2; CDR3aa: CASSKTGLNTEAFF; CDR3nt: TGTGCCAGCAGCAAGACAGGGTTGAACACTGAAGCTTTCTTT
d_gene: .; abundance: .; j_gene: TRBJ2-3; v_gene: TRBV10-3; CDR3aa: CAIKSRDLGGDTQYF; CDR3nt: TGTGCCATCAAATCGCGGGACCTAGGGGGAGATACGCAGTATTTT
d_gene: TRBD2; abundance: .; j_gene: TRBJ2-1; v_gene: TRBV24-1; CDR3aa: CATSDFLAGSYNEQFF; CDR3nt: TGTGCCACCAGTGATTTTCTAGCGGGGTCCTACAATGAGCAGTTCTTC
d_gene: .; abundance: .; j_gene: TRBJ2-5; v_gene: TRBV10-3; CDR3aa: CAISEGAGGLKETQYF; CDR3nt: TGTGCCATCAGCGAGGGGGCGGGGGGACTCAAAGAGACCCAGTACTTC
d_gene: .; abundance: .; j_gene: TRBJ1-1; v_gene: TRBV19; CDR3aa: CASTQQVPGTEAFF; CDR3nt: TGTGCCAGTACCCAACAGGTCCCTGGGACTGAAGCTTTCTTT
d_gene: .; abundance: .; j_gene: TRBJ2-5; v_gene: TRBV29-1; CDR3aa: CSAFGGHFETQYF; CDR3nt: TGCAGCGCCTTTGGAGGGCATTTCGAGACCCAGTACTTC
d_gene: TRBD1; abundance: .; j_gene: TRBJ1-2; v_gene: TRBV28; CDR3aa: CASSLGTGLGYTF; CDR3nt: TGTGCCAGCAGTTTAGGGACAGGGCTTGGCTACACCTTC
d_gene: .; abundance: .; j_gene: TRBJ2-2; v_gene: TRBV12-3/TRBV12-4; CDR3aa: CGSRDNTGELFF; CDR3nt: TGTGGTAGTAGGGACAACACCGGGGAGCTGTTTTTT
d_gene: TRBD2; abundance: .; j_gene: TRBJ2-1; v_gene: TRBV29-1; CDR3aa: CSVLGLAGYNEQFF; CDR3nt: TGCAGCGTACTGGGACTAGCGGGGTACAATGAGCAGTTCTTC